The rows below give T cell receptor beta chains drawn from one sample of a study of yellow fever vaccine responses in identical twins. TCRdb itself ran the RT-PCR reads through MiXCR, one entry per CDR3 protein. The sample lists about 3,000 distinct CDR3 sequences, roughly 84% occurring once. Sequencing used T cells from blood (PBMCs), unsorted or a sorted subset (not recorded which), obtained before or after yellow fever vaccination (not recorded which). These receptors originate from a woman under 30 who received the yellow fever vaccine. Each CDR3 is given with its conserved first and last residue. A D gene is named only where the DNA matches it firmly. The size of a clone is reported for some rows only, either as once, few or many, or as a class for expanded clones.

v_gene	abundance	d_gene	j_gene	CDR3nt	CDR3aa
TRBV10-3	-	TRBD1	TRBJ1-2	TGTGCCATCAGTGAGAAGACAGGGGGTGGCGGCTACACCTTC	CAISEKTGGGGYTF
TRBV4-1	-	TRBD1	TRBJ1-5	TGCGCCAGCAGCCATGGGGACAGGGAGTTTGAGCCCCAGCATTTT	CASSHGDREFEPQHF
TRBV11-1	-	-	TRBJ2-7	TGTGCCAGCAGCCGACGCAGGCCCCCCTACGAGCAGTACTTC	CASSRRRPPYEQYF
TRBV27	-	-	TRBJ1-6	TGTGCCAGCAGTTTATACGAAAGTTCACCCCTCCACTTT	CASSLYESSPLHF
TRBV18	-	-	TRBJ2-4	TGTGCCAGCTCAAGAACAGGGAGCGAAAACATTCAGTACTTC	CASSRTGSENIQYF
TRBV18	-	TRBD1	TRBJ2-6	TGTGCCAGCTCATCTTGGACAGGGACCGGGGCCAACGTCCTGACTTTC	CASSSWTGTGANVLTF
TRBV11-2	-	TRBD2	TRBJ2-7	TGTGCCAGCAGCTTAATGGGGGGTAGCGGGAAATACGAGCAGTACTTC	CASSLMGGSGKYEQYF
TRBV11-3	-	TRBD2	TRBJ2-5	TGTGCCAGCAGCTTAGGACTAGCGGCGGAGACCCAGTACTTC	CASSLGLAAETQYF
TRBV9	-	-	TRBJ2-7	TGTGCCAGCAGCGTATCGGACACCTCGACCTACGAGCAGTACTTC	CASSVSDTSTYEQYF
TRBV20-1	-	-	TRBJ2-1	TGCAGTGTTTCCCGACAGATCTCCTACAATGAGCAGTTCTTC	CSVSRQISYNEQFF
TRBV5-6	-	-	TRBJ2-6	TGTGCCAGCAGCTCACCGTCCCGGGGGGCCAACGTCCTGACTTTC	CASSSPSRGANVLTF
TRBV29-1	-	-	TRBJ1-1	TGCAGCGTATTTGGACAAGCCGGATCCCTTTCTGAAGCTTTCTTT	CSVFGQAGSLSEAFF
TRBV18	-	TRBD2	TRBJ2-3	TGTGCCAGCTCTCCTCCGGGTAGCGGGAGCTCAGATACGCAGTATTTT	CASSPPGSGSSDTQYF
TRBV7-8	-	TRBD1	TRBJ1-5	TGTGCCAGCAGCTTAGGGACAGGGGGACATCAGCCCCAGCATTTT	CASSLGTGGHQPQHF
TRBV11-3	-	TRBD2	TRBJ2-2	TGTGCCAGCAGCCCGGCTAGCGGGGGTAACACCGGGGAGCTGTTTTTT	CASSPASGGNTGELFF
TRBV6-5	-	-	TRBJ2-7	TGTGCCAGCAGTTGGGGGTACGAGCAGTACTTC	CASSWGYEQYF
TRBV15	-	TRBD1	TRBJ2-1	TGTGCCACCAGCAGAGGGGGACAGGGGGACAATGAGCAGTTCTTC	CATSRGGQGDNEQFF
TRBV6-1	few	-	TRBJ1-2	TGTGCCAGCAGCCTCGGCGGACAGCCGAGTAACTATGGCTACACCTTC	CASSLGGQPSNYGYTF
TRBV11-2	-	-	TRBJ1-6	TGTGCCAGCAGCCCTAGGGACTGGGGACATAATTCACCCCTCCACTTT	CASSPRDWGHNSPLHF
TRBV29-1	-	-	TRBJ2-5	TGCAGCGTTGAAGGGTTCCAAGAGACCCAGTACTTC	CSVEGFQETQYF
TRBV29-1	-	-	TRBJ2-5	TGCAGCGTTTACCAGCGAACAGAGACCCAGTACTTC	CSVYQRTETQYF
TRBV13	-	TRBD2	TRBJ2-5	TGTGCCAGTCAAGCGGGAGGGGCCCAAGAGACCCAGTACTTC	CASQAGGAQETQYF
TRBV29-1	-	-	TRBJ2-7	TGCAGCGTTGAAGGGGGGACCTACGAGCAGTACTTC	CSVEGGTYEQYF
TRBV27	-	TRBD2	TRBJ2-1	TGTGCCAGCAGTTCCGGGACTAGTAAGAATGAGCAGTTCTTC	CASSSGTSKNEQFF
TRBV4-2	-	TRBD1	TRBJ2-7	TGTGCCAGCAGCCAAGATCCAGGGGGTGCCTACGAGCAGTACTTC	CASSQDPGGAYEQYF
TRBV10-3	-	TRBD1	TRBJ1-1	TGTGCCATCAGTGAGCCTAGACAGGGGGGCACTGAAGCTTTCTTT	CAISEPRQGGTEAFF
TRBV18	-	-	TRBJ2-5	TGTGCCAGCTCACGGTCCGGGGAAGAGACCCAGTACTTC	CASSRSGEETQYF
TRBV24-1	-	-	TRBJ2-7	TGTGCCACTTCCCGCACCTACGAGCAGTACTTC	CATSRTYEQYF
TRBV11-2	-	TRBD1	TRBJ1-6	TGTGCCAGCAGCTTCGGACAGGGGGCATATAATTCACCCCTCCACTTT	CASSFGQGAYNSPLHF
TRBV29-1	-	-	TRBJ2-2	TGCAGCGTTGGCTCTCGAGGGAACACCGGGGAGCTGTTTTTT	CSVGSRGNTGELFF
TRBV20-1	-	TRBD1	TRBJ2-1	TGCAGTGCTAGAGGCGGACAGGAGAACAATGAGCAGTTCTTC	CSARGGQENNEQFF
TRBV28	once	-	TRBJ2-1	TGTGCCAGCATCGGGGGCTCCTACAATGAGCAGTTCTTC	CASIGGSYNEQFF
TRBV7-9	once	TRBD1	TRBJ2-4	TGTGCCAGCAGCCCTGGACAGGATAACATTCAGTACTTC	CASSPGQDNIQYF
TRBV30	-	-	TRBJ1-1	TGTGCCTGGAGACAGAACACTGAAGCTTTCTTT	CAWRQNTEAFF
TRBV13	-	-	TRBJ1-6	TGTGCCAGCACGGAACAGAACAATTCACCCCTCCACTTT	CASTEQNNSPLHF
TRBV2	-	-	TRBJ2-7	TGTGCCAGCAGTGAACGACAGGGACTCCTTTACGAGCAGTACTTC	CASSERQGLLYEQYF
TRBV18	once	-	TRBJ2-4	TGTGCCAGCCGACTTGGGGGCGATAACAAAAACATTCAGTACTTC	CASRLGGDNKNIQYF
TRBV7-2	-	TRBD2	TRBJ2-5	TGTGCCAGCAGCTTAGCGCTACTAGCGGGGGGAGAGACCCAGTACTTC	CASSLALLAGGETQYF
TRBV20-1	-	-	TRBJ2-1	TGCAGTGCTACCTCCTACAATGAGCAGTTCTTC	CSATSYNEQFF
TRBV2	-	-	TRBJ2-5	TGTGCCAGCAGTACACTCGGACAAAGACAAGAGACCCAGTACTTC	CASSTLGQRQETQYF
TRBV29-1	-	TRBD1	TRBJ1-5	TGCAGCGTGGGACAGGGGGCGAGTCAGCCCCAGCATTTT	CSVGQGASQPQHF
TRBV4-1	few	-	TRBJ1-3	TGCGCCAGCAGCCAAGAGAGCTCTGGAAACACCATATATTTT	CASSQESSGNTIYF
TRBV5-4	-	-	TRBJ1-6	TGTGCCAGCAGCTTGTCACAAGACTCACCCCTCCACTTT	CASSLSQDSPLHF
TRBV5-5	once	TRBD1	TRBJ2-7	TGTGCCAGCAGCTTGCCCGGGACAGGGGCCTACGAGCAGTACTTC	CASSLPGTGAYEQYF
TRBV28	-	TRBD1	TRBJ2-7	TGTGCCAGCAGTTTATCGGGACAGGGGGACGAGCAGTACTTC	CASSLSGQGDEQYF
TRBV4-2	-	-	TRBJ1-1	TGTGCCAGCAGCCAAACCTCCGACCAACGGACTGAAGCTTTCTTT	CASSQTSDQRTEAFF
TRBV30	-	-	TRBJ2-1	TGTGCCTGGAGCGGGTTCAATGAGCAGTTCTTC	CAWSGFNEQFF
TRBV5-4	-	-	TRBJ2-3	TGTGCCAGCAGCCTCCCCGTCACAGATACGCAGTATTTT	CASSLPVTDTQYF
TRBV6-2/TRBV6-3	-	-	TRBJ2-7	TGTGCCAGCAGTTGGGCACCCTCCTACGAGCAGTACTTC	CASSWAPSYEQYF
TRBV13	-	-	TRBJ2-2	TGTGCCAGCGGACTGGGAGTGCTGTTTTTT	CASGLGVLFF
TRBV5-1	-	-	TRBJ2-1	TGCGCCAGCAGCCGAATGGGACTTAATGAGCAGTTCTTC	CASSRMGLNEQFF
TRBV6-2/TRBV6-3	-	-	TRBJ2-7	TGTGCCAGCAGTTACAGGGTTAGCTCCTACGAGCAGTACTTC	CASSYRVSSYEQYF
TRBV7-9	-	TRBD2	TRBJ2-7	TGTGCCAGCAGCTTTCTTACTAGCGGGGGGAGCGACGAGCAGTACTTC	CASSFLTSGGSDEQYF
TRBV11-2	-	TRBD2	TRBJ2-1	TGTGCCAGCACCGCTAGCGGGAGTTTCCGGGATGAGCAGTTCTTC	CASTASGSFRDEQFF
TRBV29-1	-	-	TRBJ2-5	TGCAGCGTTGACAATGGGGAGACCCAGTACTTC	CSVDNGETQYF
TRBV30	-	-	TRBJ1-4	TGTGCCTGGAGTGTCGGGCGTTATGAAAAACTGTTTTTT	CAWSVGRYEKLFF
TRBV11-3	once	-	TRBJ2-7	TGTGCCAGCAGCCTTCAAGGGGGAGGCTACGAGCAGTACTTC	CASSLQGGGYEQYF
TRBV20-1	once	-	TRBJ2-3	TGCAGTGCTCGGGACCGGGGATGGGCAGATACGCAGTATTTT	CSARDRGWADTQYF